This entry concerns a single T cell receptor beta chain. This sample is drawn from a study of blood T cell repertoires in COVID-19. On the study more broadly: The United States, Italy and Spain supplied acute and convalescent COVID-19 samples. Sources were T cells, B-cell-depleted T cells, or PBMCs; the material itself was cDNA or gDNA.

The CDR3 runs to 17 residues. Germline CDR1 reads SGHTA; CDR2 reads FQGNSA. J gave up 4 bases and V 4 bases, and 10 bases lay outside the gene matches. In the original processing: For nucleated cells, counts were estimated from reference gene primer amplification. Clones were read by immunoSEQ multiplex PCR, and TCRdb kept only the in-frame ones, dropping some. V and J calls and clone size are as listed in that table; D and trimming were resolved from the DNA. The table lists about 210,000 clones, roughly nine tenths of them singletons. J is TRBJ2-2 and V is TRBV7-2; 9 positions agree with TRBD2. Sequences were obtained from peripheral blood. The TCR originated in a man aged 30 to 45 with acute or convalescent COVID-19. Here the CDR3 reads CASSSHFPGLATGELFF. In DNA, the CDR3 is TGTGCCAGCAGCTCCCACTTTCCGGGACTAGCCACCGGGGAGCTGTTTTTT.